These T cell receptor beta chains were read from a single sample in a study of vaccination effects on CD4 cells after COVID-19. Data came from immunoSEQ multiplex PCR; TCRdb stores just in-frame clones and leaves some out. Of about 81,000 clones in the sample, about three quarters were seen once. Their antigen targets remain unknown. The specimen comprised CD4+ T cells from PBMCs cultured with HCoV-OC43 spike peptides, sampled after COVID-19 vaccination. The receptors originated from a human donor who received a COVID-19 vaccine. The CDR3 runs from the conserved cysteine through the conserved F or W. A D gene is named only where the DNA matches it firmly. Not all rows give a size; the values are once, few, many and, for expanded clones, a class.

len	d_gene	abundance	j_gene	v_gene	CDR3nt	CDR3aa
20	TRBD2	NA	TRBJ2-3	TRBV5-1	TGCGCCAGCAGCTTGCAACCAGGACTAGCGGGGGAGTCGAGCACAGATACGCAGTATTTT	CASSLQPGLAGESSTDTQYF
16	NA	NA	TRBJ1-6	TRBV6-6	TGTGCCAGCAGTTACCCTAATGATGGAAACCCATCGCCCCTCCACTTT	CASSYPNDGNPSPLHF
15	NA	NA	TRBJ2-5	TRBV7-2	TGTGCCAGCATTATGGGCGGGGGCGCATCAAAGACCCAGTACTTC	CASIMGGGASKTQYF
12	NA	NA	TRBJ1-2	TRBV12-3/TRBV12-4	TGTGCCAGCAGTGGACCTAACTATGGCTACACCTTC	CASSGPNYGYTF
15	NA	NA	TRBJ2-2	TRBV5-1	TGCGCCAGCAGCCCACAGAGTCGGGGCACCGGGGAGCTGTTTTTT	CASSPQSRGTGELFF
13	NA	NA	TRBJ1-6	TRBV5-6	TGTGCCAGCGGGGCCCTTCCCGGTTCACCCCTCCACTTT	CASGALPGSPLHF
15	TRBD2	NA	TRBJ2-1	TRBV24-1	TGTGCCACCAGTGATCAGGGACTATATTACAATGAGCAGTTCTTC	CATSDQGLYYNEQFF
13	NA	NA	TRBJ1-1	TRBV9	TGTGCCAGCAGCAGGGTTGGAAGGACTGAAGCTTTCTTT	CASSRVGRTEAFF
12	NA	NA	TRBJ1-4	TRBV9	TGTGCCAGCAGCGTGGGGGGCCGGGAACTGTTTTTT	CASSVGGRELFF
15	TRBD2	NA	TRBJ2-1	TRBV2	TGTGCCAGCAGAGAGGGACTAGGGGTATACAATGAGCAGTTCTTC	CASREGLGVYNEQFF
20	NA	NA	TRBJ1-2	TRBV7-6	TGTGCCAGCAGCCCAAGTACAGAGACTATACCTACCACATCAGGCCATGGCTACACCTTC	CASSPSTETIPTTSGHGYTF
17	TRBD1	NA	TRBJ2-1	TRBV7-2	TGTGCCAGCAGCACAGTTCCGGGACAGGGGTCCTACAATGAGCAGTTCTTC	CASSTVPGQGSYNEQFF
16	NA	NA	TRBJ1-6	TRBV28	TGTGCCAGCAGTTTGCCCGACCTCAGAGGGAATTCACCCCTCCACTTT	CASSLPDLRGNSPLHF
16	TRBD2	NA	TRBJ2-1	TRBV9	TGTGCCAGCAGCGTAGGGGGCGGGAGCTCCTACAATGAGCAGTTCTTC	CASSVGGGSSYNEQFF
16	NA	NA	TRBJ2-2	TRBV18	TGTGCCAGCTCACCAGGCACCGGGACTTCCACCGGGGAGCTGTTTTTT	CASSPGTGTSTGELFF
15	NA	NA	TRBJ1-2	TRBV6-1	TGTGCCAGCAGTGAAAGGAGGACAACTAACTATGGCTACACCTTC	CASSERRTTNYGYTF
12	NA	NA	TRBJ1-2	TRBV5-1	TGCGCCAGCAGCCCTGACACCCGTGGCTACACCTTC	CASSPDTRGYTF
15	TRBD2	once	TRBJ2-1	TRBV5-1	TGCGCCAGCAGCTTGTCGAGCGGGGGGTACAATGAGCAGTTCTTC	CASSLSSGGYNEQFF
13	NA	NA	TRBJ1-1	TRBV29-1	TGCAGCGTTGAATTGACAGCAAACACTGAAGCTTTCTTT	CSVELTANTEAFF
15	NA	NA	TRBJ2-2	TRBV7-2	TGTGCCAGCAGCTTATCAGGGGTCGGGACCGGGGAGCTGTTTTTT	CASSLSGVGTGELFF
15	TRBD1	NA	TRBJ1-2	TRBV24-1	TGTGCCACCAGTGGTTGGGACAGAGCTAACTATGGCTACACCTTC	CATSGWDRANYGYTF
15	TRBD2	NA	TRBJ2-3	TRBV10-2	TGCGCCAGCAGTGAGCTACTAGCGGGGACAGATACGCAGTATTTT	CASSELLAGTDTQYF
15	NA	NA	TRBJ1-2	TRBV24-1	TGTGCCACCAGTGATGCCAGGGGAGTGGACTATGGCTACACCTTC	CATSDARGVDYGYTF
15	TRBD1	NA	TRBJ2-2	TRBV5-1	TGCGCCAGCAGCTTGGCCGACAGGGACACCGGGGAGCTGTTTTTT	CASSLADRDTGELFF
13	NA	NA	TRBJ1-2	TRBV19	TGTGCCAGTTCCCTCGGACGGGGATATGGCTACACCTTC	CASSLGRGYGYTF
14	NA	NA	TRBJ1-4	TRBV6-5	TGTGCCAGCAGGAGACCGCAGGGGTATGAAAAACTGTTTTTT	CASRRPQGYEKLFF
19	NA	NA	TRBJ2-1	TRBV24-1	TGTGCCACCAGTGACCCTCAGGCGGGAAAAACCCGGGCAGGCAATGAGCAGTTCTTC	CATSDPQAGKTRAGNEQFF
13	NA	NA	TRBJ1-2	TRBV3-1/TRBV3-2	TGTGCCAGCAGCCATTCGGTTTTTTATGGCTACACCTTC	CASSHSVFYGYTF
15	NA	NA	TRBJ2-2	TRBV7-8	TGTGCCAGCAGCGCTGGCAGGGGAAACACCGGGGAGCTGTTTTTT	CASSAGRGNTGELFF
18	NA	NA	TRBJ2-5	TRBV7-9	TGTGCCAGCAGCGTTAGAGGGGGGGGCCAGGGACCCCAAGAGACCCAGTACTTC	CASSVRGGGQGPQETQYF
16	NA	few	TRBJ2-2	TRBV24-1	TGTGCCACCAGTGACGGGGACGCACCGAACACCGGGGAGCTGTTTTTT	CATSDGDAPNTGELFF
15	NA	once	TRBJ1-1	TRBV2	TGTGCCAGCAGGGACGGGAAGAATTGGGGCACTGAAGCTTTCTTT	CASRDGKNWGTEAFF
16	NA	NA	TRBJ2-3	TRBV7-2	TGTGCCAGCAGCTTATTCCCAGGAGTTGGCGCAGATACGCAGTATTTT	CASSLFPGVGADTQYF
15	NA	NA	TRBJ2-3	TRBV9	TGTGCCAGCAGCGGAACAGGTTTTAAGGCAGATACGCAGTATTTT	CASSGTGFKADTQYF
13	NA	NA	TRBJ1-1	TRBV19	TGTGCCAGTAGTATGAAGAGGTTGGGGGAGGCTTTCTTT	CASSMKRLGEAFF
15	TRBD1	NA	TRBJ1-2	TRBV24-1	TGTGCCACCAGTGACCCTGGACAGGACCACTATGGCTACACCTTC	CATSDPGQDHYGYTF
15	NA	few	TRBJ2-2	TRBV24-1	TGTGCCACCAGTGATCCCGGGGGCGGGACCGGGGAGCTGTTTTTT	CATSDPGGGTGELFF
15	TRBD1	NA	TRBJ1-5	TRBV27	TGTGCCAGCAGTTTAACACCCACAGGGGTTCAGCCCCAGCATTTT	CASSLTPTGVQPQHF
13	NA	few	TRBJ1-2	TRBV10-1	TGCGCCAGCAGTGAGGGACCGAACTATGGCTACACCTTC	CASSEGPNYGYTF
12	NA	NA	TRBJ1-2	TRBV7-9	TGTGCCAGCAGCACGACAGAATATGGCTACACCTTC	CASSTTEYGYTF
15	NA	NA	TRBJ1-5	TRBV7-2	TGTGCCAGCAGCTTAATGCAGGGATACAATCAGCCCCAGCATTTT	CASSLMQGYNQPQHF
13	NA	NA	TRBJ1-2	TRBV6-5	TGTGCCAGCAGTTACTTGCATAACTATGGCTACACCTTC	CASSYLHNYGYTF
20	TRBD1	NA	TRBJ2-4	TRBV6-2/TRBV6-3	TGTGCCAGCAGTTCCTACCATTTTATAGACAGGGGAGGTCCCAAAAACATTCAGTACTTC	CASSSYHFIDRGGPKNIQYF
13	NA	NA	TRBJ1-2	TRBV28	TGTGCCAGCAGCTCTGGTCAGAACTATGGCTACACCTTC	CASSSGQNYGYTF
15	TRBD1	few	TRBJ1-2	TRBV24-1	TGTGCCACCAGTGAAGCCGGGACAGGGACCTATGGCTACACCTTC	CATSEAGTGTYGYTF
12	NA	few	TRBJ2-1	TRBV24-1	TGTGCCACCAGTGATTGGAACAATGAGCAGTTCTTC	CATSDWNNEQFF
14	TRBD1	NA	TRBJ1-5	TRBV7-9	TGTGCCAGCAGCTCCGACAGGGCCGATCAGCCCCAGCATTTT	CASSSDRADQPQHF
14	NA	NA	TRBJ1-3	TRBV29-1	TGCAGCGTTGTTTCTCGATACTCTGGAAACACCATATATTTT	CSVVSRYSGNTIYF
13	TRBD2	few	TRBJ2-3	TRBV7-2	TGTGCCAGCAGCCGGGGGGGAACAGATACGCAGTATTTT	CASSRGGTDTQYF
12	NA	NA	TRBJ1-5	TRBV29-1	TGCAGCGTACAGGCGCCCGGCCAGCCCCAGCATTTT	CSVQAPGQPQHF
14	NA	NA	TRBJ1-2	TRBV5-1	TGCGCCAGCAGCTTGGATCGACAGGCCGGCGGCTACACCTTC	CASSLDRQAGGYTF
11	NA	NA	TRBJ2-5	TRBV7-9	TGTGCCACAGCAAACGGGGAGACCCAGTACTTC	CATANGETQYF
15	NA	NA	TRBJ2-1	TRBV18	TGTGCCAGCTCACCTATGGTCAGCTCCTACAATGAGCAGTTCTTC	CASSPMVSSYNEQFF
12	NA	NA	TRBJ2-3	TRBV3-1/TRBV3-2	TGTGCCAGCAGCCAAGTGGATGATACGCAGTATTTT	CASSQVDDTQYF
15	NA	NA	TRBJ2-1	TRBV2	TGTGCCAGCAGCCGCCTAGGAAGCTCCTACAATGAGCAGTTCTTC	CASSRLGSSYNEQFF
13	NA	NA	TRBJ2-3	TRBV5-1	TGCGCCAGCAGCAGGGACAGCACAGATACGCAGTATTTT	CASSRDSTDTQYF
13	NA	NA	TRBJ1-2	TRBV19	TGTGCCAGTAACCGGCAGCTCGACTATGGCTACACCTTC	CASNRQLDYGYTF
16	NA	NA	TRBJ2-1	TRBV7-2	TGTGCCAGCAGCCCGAACTCCCCTGGGGCGGACAATGAGCAGTTCTTC	CASSPNSPGADNEQFF
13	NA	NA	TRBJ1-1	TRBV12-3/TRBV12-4	TGTGCCAGTTGCCTCTTTGCATCCACTGAAGCTTTCTTT	CASCLFASTEAFF
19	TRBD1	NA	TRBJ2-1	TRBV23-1	TGCGCCAGCAGTCACACGGGTCCGGGACAGGGGGAGCATTACAATGAGCAGTTCTTC	CASSHTGPGQGEHYNEQFF